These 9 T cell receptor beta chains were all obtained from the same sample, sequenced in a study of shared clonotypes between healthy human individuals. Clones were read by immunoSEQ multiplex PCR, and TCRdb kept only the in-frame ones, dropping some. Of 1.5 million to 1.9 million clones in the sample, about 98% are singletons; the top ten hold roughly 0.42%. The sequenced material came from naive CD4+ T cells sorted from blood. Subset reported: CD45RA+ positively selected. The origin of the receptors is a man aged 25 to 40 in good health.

The CDR3: CASSNRDRGREQYF. The CDR3 DNA sequence: TGTGCCAGCAGCAACCGGGACAGGGGGCGCGAGCAGTACTTC. The chain employs TRBV5-6 and TRBJ2-7, with 12 bases lining up with TRBD1. CDR1 is SGHDT and CDR2 is YYEEEE in the germline V gene. This CDR3 spans 14 amino acids. J was trimmed by 6 bases and V by 4 bases; bases with no gene match: 5.

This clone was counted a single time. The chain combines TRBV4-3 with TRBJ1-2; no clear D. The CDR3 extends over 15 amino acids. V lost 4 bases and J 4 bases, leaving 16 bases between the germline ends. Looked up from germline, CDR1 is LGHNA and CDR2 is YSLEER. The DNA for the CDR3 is TGCGCCAGCAGCCCGGGAGCCTCCCTAGTCTATGGCTACACCTTC. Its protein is CASSPGASLVYGYTF.

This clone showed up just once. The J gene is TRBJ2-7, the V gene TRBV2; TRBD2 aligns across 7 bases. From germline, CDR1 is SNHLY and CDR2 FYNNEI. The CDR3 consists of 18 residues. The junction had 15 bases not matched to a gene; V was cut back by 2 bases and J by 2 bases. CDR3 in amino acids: CASSELLGLKRGTYEQYF. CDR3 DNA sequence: TGTGCCAGCAGTGAACTACTTGGACTCAAGCGGGGCACCTACGAGCAGTACTTC.

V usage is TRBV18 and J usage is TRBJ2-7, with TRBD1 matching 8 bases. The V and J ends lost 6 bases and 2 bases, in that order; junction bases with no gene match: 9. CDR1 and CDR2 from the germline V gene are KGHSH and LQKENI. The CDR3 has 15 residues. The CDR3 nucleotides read TGTGCCAGCTCGGAAACAGGGGGTAAGACCTACGAGCAGTACTTC. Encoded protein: CASSETGGKTYEQYF.

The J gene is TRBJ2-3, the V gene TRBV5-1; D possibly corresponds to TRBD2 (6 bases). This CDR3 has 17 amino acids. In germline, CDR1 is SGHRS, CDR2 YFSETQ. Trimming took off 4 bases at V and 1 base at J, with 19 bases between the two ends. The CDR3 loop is CASSPVSGVRGTDTQYF. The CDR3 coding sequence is TGCGCCAGCAGCCCCGTTTCGGGGGTTAGGGGCACAGATACGCAGTATTTT.

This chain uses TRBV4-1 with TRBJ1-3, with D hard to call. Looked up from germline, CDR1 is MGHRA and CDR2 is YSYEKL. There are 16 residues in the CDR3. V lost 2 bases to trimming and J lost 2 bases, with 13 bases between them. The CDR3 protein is CASSQPSGGAGNTIYF. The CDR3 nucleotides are TGCGCCAGCAGCCAACCCTCCGGCGGGGCTGGAAACACCATATATTTT.

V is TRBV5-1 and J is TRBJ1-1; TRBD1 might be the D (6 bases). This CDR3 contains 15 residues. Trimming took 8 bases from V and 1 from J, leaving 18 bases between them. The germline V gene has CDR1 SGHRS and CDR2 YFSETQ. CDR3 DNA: TGCGCCAGTCAGATATCAGGGGCGGGGAACACTGAAGCTTTCTTT. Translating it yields CASQISGAGNTEAFF.

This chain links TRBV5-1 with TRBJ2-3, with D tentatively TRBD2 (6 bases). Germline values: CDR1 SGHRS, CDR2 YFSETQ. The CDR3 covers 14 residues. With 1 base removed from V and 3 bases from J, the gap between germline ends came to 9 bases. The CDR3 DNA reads TGCGCCAGCAGCTTGCGAGGGACTACAGATACGCAGTATTTT. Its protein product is CASSLRGTTDTQYF.

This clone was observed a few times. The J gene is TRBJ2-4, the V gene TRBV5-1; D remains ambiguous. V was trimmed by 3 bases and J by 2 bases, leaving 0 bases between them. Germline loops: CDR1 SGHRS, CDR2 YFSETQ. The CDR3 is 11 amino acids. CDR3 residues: CASSSKNIQYF. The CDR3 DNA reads TGCGCCAGCAGCTCCAAAAACATTCAGTACTTC.